This record looks at one T cell receptor (beta chain) sequence and its context. The antigen this receptor binds is unknown. No qualities accompany the bases; no much larger clone lies one base away. The sample belongs to a study of blood T cells in healthy people across ages (dated by TCRdb to between 2015 and 2017). Background for the entire study: In model experiments, roughly one uniquely barcoded TCR beta cDNA molecule per two T cells was captured by template switching. To avoid experimental bias, donors of different ages were distributed randomly across sequencing lanes. Using deep sequencing normalized with unique cDNA molecular identifiers, the study measured how TCR beta repertoire diversity changes with age. Donors were grouped into four age groups: young (average 16 years), middle-aged (about 40), aged (roughly 62) and long-lived (roughly 80). Using the same blood draw, the study looked at two additional independent replicas of 1 million unique cDNA reads for two donors, one aged 18 to 30 and the other aged 80 or older.

Donors were a few dozen systemically healthy Caucasian individuals from Russia aged roughly 6 to 100 years. Each donor gave around 9.5 milliliters of peripheral blood, collected into EDTA-treated Vacutainer tubes. Ficoll-Paque density-gradient centrifugation was used to isolate PBMCs, with at least 6.5 million obtained per sample. Total RNA was extracted from PBMCs with Trizol reagent, with at least 6 micrograms obtained per sample. For every donor, flow cytometry on a PBMC aliquot measured the percentage of naive CD45RAhigh/CD27high T cells. The library was obtained by 5' RACE. A second PCR of about 7 to 12 cycles was run with a J-beta primer mix and a sample-barcoded 5' primer. A unique molecular identifier was introduced onto each TCR beta cDNA molecule by a template-switch 5' adaptor carrying 12 random nucleotides. At least 2.5 million CDR3-containing paired-end reads were obtained from each sample. First-strand cDNA synthesis was performed from all RNA using the Mint cDNA synthesis kit, with priming by a TRBC-specific oligonucleotide. All cDNA was treated with uracil-DNA glycosylase and then went through a first 18-cycle PCR with the universal primers M1SS and BC2_uni_R. For the original study's pipeline: For normalization, 1 million high-quality reads were randomly selected from each sample, with every read carrying a distinct molecular identifier. Instead of being binned into consensus sequences, reads that shared molecular identifiers were thrown out. MiTCR, with a Q25 quality threshold and the strictest error-elimination algorithm, was used for CDR3 identification, clonotype clustering and error correction. Lower-bound total TCR beta diversity was estimated with a nonparametric unseen species model using Euler transformation. TCRdb applied fastp at Q25 and MiXCR to the public reads, then kept only in-frame beta chains. A single entry per CDR3 protein holds the most common genes and DNA from its merged rows. What appears here as the V and J calls and clone size reflects TCRdb's work, not the paper's. The sample table holds some 1.8 million distinct CDR3 sequences, of which about two fifths were seen once. Of the sample, roughly 23% falls within the top ten clones.

The CDR3 measures 14 amino acids from cysteine to phenylalanine. Only the CDR3 region is kept as DNA, spanning 42 bases read in frame from base 1. V and J lose 3 bases and 9 bases, and a span of 18 bases separates them. CDR1 is given as DFQATT and CDR2 as SNEGSKA, both from the germline V gene (reference sequence). What the authors observed across the whole study: A strong correlation was found between observed TCR beta diversity and the percentage of naive T cells measured by flow cytometry. Compared with the aged group, the long-lived group had more naive CD4+ T cells, fewer expanded clones and increased TCR diversity, a pattern suggesting age selection. Observed TCR beta diversity per million T cells fell roughly linearly with age, and a significant reduction was already apparent by age about 38. Because profiling used bulk unsorted PBMCs, naive and antigen-experienced compartments could not be compared conclusively. Donor CMV infection status was unknown, potentially confounding age-related changes in expanded clonotypes. Estimates of total diversity from one million sequenced T cells were regarded as lower bounds and underestimates.

The rearrangement combines TRBV20-1 with TRBJ2-1; the D region possibly corresponds to TRBD2 (6 bases align). The origin of this receptor is a human donor in good health. Sequencing used blood. The nucleotides are TGCAGTGCTAGTAAGGGCGGGGCAGCGGGTGAGCAGTTCTTC. This gives the protein CSASKGGAAGEQFF.